This passage covers 5 T cell receptor beta chains from one sample sequenced in a study of beta chain features in type 1 diabetes. Of the isolated RNA, all was reverse transcribed, and so the sequenced material was expressed TCRB transcripts. The method was immunoSEQ multiplex PCR; TCRdb's version includes in-frame clones alone and lacks a portion of them. The sample lists some 410,000 clones, 9.5% to 12% occurring once. Source material: naive CD4+ T cells from blood. These receptors originate from a woman aged 18-29 years in good health.

This clone showed up just a few times. The chain combines TRBV7-2 with TRBJ2-5; either TRBD1 or TRBD2 may supply D (5 bases each). Trimming stripped 2 bases from V and 3 bases from J, with 7 bases between. This CDR3 region has 13 residues. In germline, CDR1 is SGHTA, CDR2 FQGNSA. The CDR3 region is CASSLRGEETQYF. The DNA for the CDR3 is TGTGCCAGCAGCTTAAGAGGGGAAGAGACCCAGTACTTC. Full variable domain (rest looked up from reference TRBV7-2 and TRBJ2-5): GAGVSQSPSNKVTEKGKDVELRCDPISGHTALYWYRQSLGQGLEFLIYFQGNSAPDKSGLPSDRFSAERTGGSVSTLTIQRTQQEDSAVYLCASSLRGEETQYFGPGTRLLVL.

The gene calls are TRBV27 and TRBJ2-7, with 9 bases matching TRBD1. J gave up 4 bases and V 0 bases, and 7 bases lay outside the gene matches. Germline V gene data show CDR1 as MNHEY and CDR2 as SMNVEV (reference sequence). CDR3 length: 16 amino acids. The CDR3: CASSLSEGTGKYEQYV. The DNA of the CDR3 is TGTGCCAGCAGTTTATCCGAAGGGACAGGGAAGTACGAGCAGTACGTC.

This clone was observed a single time. The rearrangement links TRBV15 to TRBJ1-2; no firm D call. The CDR3 spans 13 residues. The germline V gene has CDR1 LNHNV and CDR2 YYDKDF (reference sequence). V was pared by 5 bases and J by 4 bases, with 11 bases between. This CDR3 is CATSDRHSYGYTF. In DNA, the CDR3 is TGTGCCACCAGCGACCGCCATTCCTATGGCTACACCTTC.

The V and J genes are TRBV9 and TRBJ2-5; 7 nucleotides line up with TRBD1. V lost 0 bases to trimming and J lost 2 bases; unmatched junction nucleotides: 1. This CDR3 spans 14 amino acids. Germline CDR1 reads SGDLS; CDR2 reads YYNGEE. CDR3 nucleotide sequence: TGTGCCAGCAGCGTAGAACAGGGGCAAGAGACCCAGTACTTC. This encodes CASSVEQGQETQYF.

The rearrangement joins TRBV7-3 to TRBJ2-1; TRBD1 aligns across 8 bases. V trimming: 2 bases; J trimming: 7 bases; junction bases outside the gene matches: 7. Germline V CDR1 and CDR2: SGHTA, FQGTGA. This CDR3 is built from 15 residues. Here the CDR3 DNA reads TGTGCCAGCAGCTTAGGACAGGGTGCAATGAATGAGCAGTTCTTC. It codes for CASSLGQGAMNEQFF.